The 21 T cell receptor beta chains below come from one sample, sequenced in a study of blood T cell repertoires in COVID-19. Data came from immunoSEQ multiplex PCR; TCRdb stores just in-frame clones and leaves some out. This table holds around 190,000 clones, nearly 90% found once. Specimen: peripheral blood. These receptors all come from a man between 18 and 35 years old who had recovered from COVID-19.

The chain couples TRBV6-1 to TRBJ1-2; D unclear. CDR3 length equals 15 residues. Germline values: CDR1 MNHNS, CDR2 SASEGT. The V gene lost 1 base and the J gene lost 2 bases, with 11 bases spanning the gap. DNA of the CDR3: TGTGCCAGCAGTGAAGGTAGTTCACGGAACTATGGCTACACCTTC. This sequence encodes CASSEGSSRNYGYTF.

The rearrangement uses TRBV28 and TRBJ2-1, with TRBD2 matching 7 bases. The CDR3 sequence is 16 residues long. Germline V gives CDR1 MDHEN, CDR2 SYDVKM. The V gene end was trimmed by 6 bases and the J gene end by 0 bases; junction bases not matched to a gene: 8. The CDR3 sequence: CASRTPSGNSYNEQFF. CDR3 sequence (DNA): TGTGCCAGCAGGACCCCGAGCGGGAACTCCTACAATGAGCAGTTCTTC.

The CDR3 reads CASSIRAGEGADTQYF. The CDR3 DNA reads as TGTGCCAGTAGTATACGAGCGGGAGAAGGAGCAGATACGCAGTATTTT. The chain couples TRBV19 to TRBJ2-3; 8 bases align to TRBD2. The CDR3 sequence is 16 residues long. The V gene end was trimmed by 2 bases and the J gene end by 4 bases; junction bases not matched to a gene: 8. Germline V gives CDR1 LNHDA, CDR2 SQIVND (reference sequence).

The J gene is TRBJ1-3, the V gene TRBV11-2; D gene ambiguous. The CDR3 extends over 16 amino acids. Germline loops: CDR1 SGHAT, CDR2 FQNNGV. Trimming left V 5 bases short and J 0 bases short, with 14 bases between. Written as DNA, the CDR3 is TGTGCCAGCAGCCTCCCTAGGCCGACCTCTGGAAACACCATATATTTT. As protein: CASSLPRPTSGNTIYF.

The CDR3 sequence is CASSHALSDRAGANVLTF. CDR3 DNA: TGTGCCAGCAGCCACGCCCTCTCGGACAGGGCCGGGGCCAACGTCCTGACTTTC. The gene calls are TRBV7-9 and TRBJ2-6; TRBD1 aligns across 8 bases. The CDR3 runs to 18 residues. Germline lookup yields CDR1 SEHNR and CDR2 FQNEAQ (reference sequence). Trimming cost V 5 bases and J 4 bases; bases outside gene matches: 13.

The chain uses TRBV7-9 and TRBJ2-7; TRBD1 agrees at 7 bases. CDR3 size: 16 residues. The V segment lost 6 bases and the J segment 3 bases; nucleotides outside the gene matches: 14. Per the germline V gene, CDR1 is SEHNR and CDR2 is FQNEAQ (reference sequence). The CDR3 DNA is TGTGCCAGCAGTCCTGCCACGGGACAGACCTTCTACGAGCAGTACTTC. Translation: CASSPATGQTFYEQYF.

The rearrangement joins TRBV7-2 to TRBJ1-5, with TRBD1 matching over 8 bases. Germline V gene sequence: CDR1 SGHTA, CDR2 FQGNSA. CDR3 length: 15 amino acids. J gave up 3 bases and V 5 bases, and 6 bases lay outside the gene matches. The CDR3 sequence: CASSRTGGINQPQHF. In DNA, the CDR3 is TGTGCCAGCAGCAGAACAGGGGGAATCAATCAGCCCCAGCATTTT.

The rearrangement joins TRBV5-5 to TRBJ1-2; a weak D match, TRBD1 (5 bases). This CDR3 comprises 13 residues. V lost 2 bases and J lost 3, with 8 bases in between. In germline, CDR1 is SGHKS, CDR2 YYEKEE (reference sequence). The CDR3 region is CASSFPGDYGYTF. The CDR3 DNA is TGTGCCAGCAGCTTCCCGGGGGACTATGGCTACACCTTC.

Concerning this clone itself: The junction departs from the called germline gene at one end, perhaps through a read error. This chain uses TRBV7-7 with TRBJ2-6; tentatively, D is TRBD2 (6 bases). CDR1 and CDR2 (germline): SSHAT, FNYEAQ (reference sequence). The CDR3 runs 17 residues. CDR3 protein: CASSSGLPSSGANVLTF. DNA of the CDR3: TGTGCTAGCAGCTCGGGACTCCCTAGCTCTGGGGCCAACGTCCTGACTTTC.

A single count supports this clone. The chain employs TRBV28 and TRBJ1-5; TRBD1 aligns across 7 bases. The CDR3 totals 15 residues. The germline V gene has CDR1 MDHEN and CDR2 SYDVKM. V lost 2 bases and J lost 4; bases outside the gene matches: 5. CDR3 amino acids: CASSLIQGNNQPQHF. CDR3 sequence (DNA): TGTGCCAGCAGTTTAATACAGGGGAATAATCAGCCCCAGCATTTT.

This rearrangement joins TRBV5-6 to TRBJ1-2, with D hard to call. V shed 3 bases and J shed 5 bases, with 23 bases lying between them. This CDR3 spans 17 amino acids. The V gene's germline CDR1 is SGHDT and CDR2 YYEEEE. The CDR3 protein is CASSSAALAISIYGYTF. The CDR3 DNA sequence: TGTGCCAGCAGCTCGGCGGCCTTAGCCATATCGATTTATGGCTACACCTTC.

This clone came up once. The rearrangement links TRBV7-9 to TRBJ1-1, with 12 bases fitting TRBD1. V was pared by 5 bases and J by 4 bases, with 8 bases of the junction left unmatched. CDR3 length equals 16 residues. CDR1 and CDR2 (germline): SEHNR, FQNEAQ (reference sequence). CDR3 bases: TGTGCCAGCAGCACCCTCCCGGGACAGGGGGCCACTGAAGCTTTCTTT. Its translation: CASSTLPGQGATEAFF.

V gene TRBV6-6 combines with J gene TRBJ2-1, with TRBD2 identical over 14 bases. Germline V gene lookup returns CDR1 MNHNY and CDR2 SVGAGI (reference sequence). V was pared by 5 bases and J by 8 bases, with 8 bases of the junction left unmatched. CDR3 length: 16 amino acids. The CDR3 protein is CASSNPTSGRADEQFF. The CDR3 nucleotides are TGTGCCAGCAGTAACCCGACTAGCGGGAGGGCGGATGAGCAGTTCTTC.

This chain connects TRBV5-1 to TRBJ2-6; D is possibly TRBD2 (6 bases). The CDR3 length is 16 residues. CDR1 and CDR2 from the germline V gene are SGHRS and YFSETQ. The V and J ends lost 0 bases and 2 bases respectively, with 9 bases between them. In DNA form, the CDR3 reads TGCGCCAGCAGCTTGGCCGGGGGAGCTGGGGCCAACGTCCTGACTTTC. It is translated as CASSLAGGAGANVLTF.

J is TRBJ1-2 and V is TRBV9, with 10 bases that match TRBD1. This CDR3 has 15 residues. CDR1 and CDR2 (germline): SGDLS, YYNGEE. The ends lost 3 bases at V and 0 bases at J; junction bases unmatched: 2. As DNA, the CDR3 is TGTGCCAGCAGCGACGGACAGGGGGCTAACTATGGCTACACCTTC. Protein: CASSDGQGANYGYTF.

This rearrangement joins TRBV18 to TRBJ2-7, with TRBD2 identical over 8 bases. This CDR3 is built from 16 residues. Germline V gene lookup returns CDR1 KGHSH and CDR2 LQKENI. V shed 6 bases, J shed 0 bases, and the junction held 10 bases outside the gene matches. The CDR3 DNA reads as TGTGCCAGCTCTCCCTCTGTGGCGGGAGGCTCCTACGAGCAGTACTTC. Its protein is CASSPSVAGGSYEQYF.

CDR3 protein: CARGGALPETQYF. The CDR3 DNA follows: TGTGCCAGAGGGGGCGCTTTACCAGAGACCCAGTACTTC. This sequence joins TRBV3-1 (or the pseudogene TRBV3-2) and TRBJ2-5; 7 bases match TRBD1. Germline V CDR1 and CDR2: LGHDT, YNNKEL (reference sequence). J lost 4 bases, V lost 9 bases, and 8 bases had no gene match. CDR3 length: 13 residues.

V and J are TRBV5-1 and TRBJ2-4, with TRBD2 identical over 8 bases. Germline V gene lookup returns CDR1 SGHRS and CDR2 YFSETQ. Losses at the gene ends were 4 bases for V and 3 bases for J; bases not matched to a gene: 12. The CDR3 has 17 amino acids. The DNA of the CDR3 is TGCGCCAGCAGCCGACTAGCGTCGGGCGGGGTCAAAAACATTCAGTACTTC. Residues: CASSRLASGGVKNIQYF.

The chain has TRBV11-2 and TRBJ2-1; D is undetermined. V was pared by 2 bases and J by 6 bases, with 11 bases between. CDR3 length equals 14 residues. The germline V gene encodes CDR1 SGHAT and CDR2 FQNNGV. CDR3 protein: CASSLSSLSNEQFF. For the CDR3, the DNA is TGTGCCAGCAGCTTAAGCTCCCTATCCAATGAGCAGTTCTTC. Supplemented by reference TRBV11-2 and TRBJ2-1, the full variable domain reads EAGVAQSPRYKIIEKRQSVAFWCNPISGHATLYWYQQILGQGPKLLIQFQNNGVVDDSQLPKDRFSAERLKGVDSTLKIQPAKLEDSAVYLCASSLSSLSNEQFFGPGTRLTVL.

The chain has TRBV21-1 and TRBJ1-1; the table's D call of TRBD1 was not tested on the DNA. TRBV21-1 has pseudogene status. The CDR3 runs 16 residues. The CDR3 bases are TGTGCCAGCCCGAGAAAGACAGGGCACGAAAACACTGAAGCTTTCTTT. Its translation is CASPRKTGHENTEAFF.

The chain joins TRBV19 to TRBJ1-5; maybe TRBD1 (6 bases). Germline CDR1 is LNHDA and CDR2 is SQIVND (reference sequence). V was clipped by 2 bases and J by 5 bases, with 13 bases between them. The CDR3 loop spans 15 amino acids. The CDR3 DNA is TGTGCCAGTAGTATAAAGGACAGACGCTATCAGCCCCAGCATTTT. It is translated as CASSIKDRRYQPQHF.